The TCR beta chain described here comes from a study of Tregs in tolerant kidney transplant recipients. Study-wide results and caveats: Tregs expanded with activated donor B cells seemed most donor-specific. No direct test of biological reproducibility was done here. Validation in larger populations is needed because few patients were studied.

Unstimulated Tregs (CD4+CD25+CD127-) and CD4+CD25- non-Tregs were sorted from PBMCs. Unmatched junction bases numbered 9, after V lost 2 bases and J lost 5 bases. The CDR3 is made up of 17 amino acids. The V gene's germline CDR1 is SGHVS and CDR2 FQNEAQ. This clone was observed a single time. Its antigen remains unidentified. The method was immunoSEQ multiplex PCR; TCRdb's version includes in-frame clones alone and lacks a portion of them. Here the sample spans under 80,000 clones, 70% to 90% being singletons. The sample consisted of Tregs from blood, taken before the transplant. The TCR was taken from a human donor who received a combined kidney and bone marrow transplant. This chain joins TRBV7-8 and TRBJ2-1; the match to TRBD2 covers 10 bases. CDR3 sequence: CASSLRPTSGNDNEQFF. Written as DNA, the CDR3 is TGTGCCAGCAGCTTACGCCCAACTAGCGGGAATGACAATGAGCAGTTCTTC.